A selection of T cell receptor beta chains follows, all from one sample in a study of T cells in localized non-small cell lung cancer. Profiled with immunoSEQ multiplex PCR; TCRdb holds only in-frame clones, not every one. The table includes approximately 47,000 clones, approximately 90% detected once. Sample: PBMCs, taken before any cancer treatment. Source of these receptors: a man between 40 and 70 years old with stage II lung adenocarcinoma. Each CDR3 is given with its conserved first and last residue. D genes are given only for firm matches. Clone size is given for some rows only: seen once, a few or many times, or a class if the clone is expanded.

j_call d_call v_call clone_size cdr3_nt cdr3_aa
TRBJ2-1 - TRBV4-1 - TGCGCCAGCAGCCAAGGCCACGCGTATGGTGAGCAGTTCTTC CASSQGHAYGEQFF
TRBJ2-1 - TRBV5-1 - TGCGCCAGCAGCTTCAGTGGGGGAACCTACAATGAGCAGTTCTTC CASSFSGGTYNEQFF
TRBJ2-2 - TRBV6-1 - TGTGCCAGCGACGGGGCGGCCGGGGAGCTGTTTTTT CASDGAAGELFF
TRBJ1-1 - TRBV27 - TGTGCCAGCAGTTTTCAGGGTAACACTGAAGCTTTCTTT CASSFQGNTEAFF
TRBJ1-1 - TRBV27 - TGTGCCAGCAGGCCGGGCGGGGGGACTGAAGCTTTCTTT CASRPGGGTEAFF
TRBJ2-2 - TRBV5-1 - TGCGCCAGCAGCTTGGAAGGATCGAGAACCGGGGAGCTGTTTTTT CASSLEGSRTGELFF
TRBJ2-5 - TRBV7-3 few TGTGCCAGCAGCTTAGGGTTATGGGAGACCCAGTACTTC CASSLGLWETQYF
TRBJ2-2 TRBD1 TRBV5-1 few TGCGCCAGCAGCTTGGACAGGGGGGACACCGGGGAGCTGTTTTTT CASSLDRGDTGELFF
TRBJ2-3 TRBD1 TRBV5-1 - TGCGCCAGCAGCAACGGACAGGGTCCCACAGATACGCAGTATTTT CASSNGQGPTDTQYF
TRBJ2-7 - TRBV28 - TGTGCCAGCAGCCCCCCCCGGGGCTACTCCTACGAGCAGTACTTC CASSPPRGYSYEQYF
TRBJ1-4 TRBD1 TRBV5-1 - TGCGCCAGCAGCTTGGCCACAGGGGGCGTGCGTGAAAAACTGTTTTTT CASSLATGGVREKLFF
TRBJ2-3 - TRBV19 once TGTGCCAGTAGCCCAATGGGAGTCGGGGGTGGTAGCACAGATACGCAGTATTTT CASSPMGVGGGSTDTQYF
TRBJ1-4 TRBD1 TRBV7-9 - TGTGCCAGCAGCTTTCTTCAGGGGGGATCGGAAAAACTGTTTTTT CASSFLQGGSEKLFF
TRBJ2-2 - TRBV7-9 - TGTGCCAGCAGACCCGGGTTTCCATCGATCGGGGAGCTGTTTTTT CASRPGFPSIGELFF
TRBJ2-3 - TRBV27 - TGTGCCAGCAGTCCCCGACCGGTTTCCACAGATACGCAGTATTTT CASSPRPVSTDTQYF
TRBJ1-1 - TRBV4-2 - TGTGCCAGCAGCCAAGATAAAATCCCTCCAAACACTGAAGCTTTCTTT CASSQDKIPPNTEAFF
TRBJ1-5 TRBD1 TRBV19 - TGTGCCAGTACCCCAGGGACAGGGGTCAATCAGCCCCAGCATTTT CASTPGTGVNQPQHF
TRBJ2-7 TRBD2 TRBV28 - TGTGCCAGCAGCCCGGGGGGACGCTACGAGCAGTACTTC CASSPGGRYEQYF
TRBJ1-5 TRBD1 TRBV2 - TGTGCCAGCAGTGTAACTGGACAGGGCGAATGGCCCCAGCATTTT CASSVTGQGEWPQHF
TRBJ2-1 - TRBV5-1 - TGCGCCAGCAGCTTGGGACAGGGAGGTACCTACAATGAGCAGTTCTTC CASSLGQGGTYNEQFF
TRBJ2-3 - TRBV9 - TGTGCCAGCAGCTTGAGAGGGGCGGGCACAGATACGCAGTATTTT CASSLRGAGTDTQYF
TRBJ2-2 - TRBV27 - TGTGCCAGCAGTTTGCTCCGGGACATGGGTTCGGGGGAGCTGTTTTTT CASSLLRDMGSGELFF
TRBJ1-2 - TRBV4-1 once TGCGCCAGCAGCCAAGTTACACCGGGAGAGGCAAGCTACACCTTC CASSQVTPGEASYTF
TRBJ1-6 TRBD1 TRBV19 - TGTGCCAGTAGTACTGGACAGGGGGGAAACTCGGCCCTCCACTTT CASSTGQGGNSALHF
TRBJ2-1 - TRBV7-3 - TGTGCCAGCAGCTTCGCCGGGGCCGGGAATGAGCAGTTCTTC CASSFAGAGNEQFF
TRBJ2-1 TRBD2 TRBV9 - TGTGCCAGCAGCGCCGGGACTCGGGGGGACAATGAGCAGTTCTTC CASSAGTRGDNEQFF
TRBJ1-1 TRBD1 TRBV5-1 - TGCGCCAGCAGCTTGTTCCAGGGGGACACTGAAGCTTTCTTT CASSLFQGDTEAFF
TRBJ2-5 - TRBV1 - TGCACCAGCAGCTCCCGGGGAAAAGAGACCCAGTACTTC CTSSSRGKETQYF
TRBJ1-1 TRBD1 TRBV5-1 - TGCGCCAGCAGCTTGGTTGACAGGGGGCGCACAGCTGAAGCTTTCTTT CASSLVDRGRTAEAFF
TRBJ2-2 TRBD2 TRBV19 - TGTGCCAGTACCCTCGGGACTAGCGGGGGGGCCATCGAAGCCGGGGAGCTGTTTTTT CASTLGTSGGAIEAGELFF
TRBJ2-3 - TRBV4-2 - TGTGCCAGCAGCCCGAACTGGGGGGGGCTGGGTACAGATACGCAGTATTTT CASSPNWGGLGTDTQYF
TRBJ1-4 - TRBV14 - TGTGCCAGCAGCCAAGACCGGGGACTTAATGAAAAACTGTTTTTT CASSQDRGLNEKLFF
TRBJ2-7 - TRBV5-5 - TGTGCCAGCAGCCCATTCCTTCACGAGCAGTACTTC CASSPFLHEQYF
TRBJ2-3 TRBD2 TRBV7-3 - TGTGCCAGCAGCTCTAGCGGGGGGGCCACAGATACGCAGTATTTT CASSSSGGATDTQYF
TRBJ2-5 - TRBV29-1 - TGCAGCGGCACGGACCAAGAGACCCAGTACTTC CSGTDQETQYF
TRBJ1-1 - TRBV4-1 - TGCGCCAGCAGCCCGGGGCTAGGCACTGAAGCTTTCTTT CASSPGLGTEAFF
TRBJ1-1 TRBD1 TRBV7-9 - TGTGCCAGCAGCTTAGGGGGGTCCGTACAGGGGGACACTGAAGCTTTCTTT CASSLGGSVQGDTEAFF
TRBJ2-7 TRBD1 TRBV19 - TGTGCCAGTAGTATAGGGACAGGGAAGGGCTACGAGCAGTACTTC CASSIGTGKGYEQYF
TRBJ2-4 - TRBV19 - TGTGCCAGTAGTGGGTCGGGACTAGCCAAAAACATTCAGTACTTC CASSGSGLAKNIQYF
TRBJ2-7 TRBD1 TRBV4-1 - TGCGCCAGCAGCCTGGTGCTGAGGGGGCCGGGCGAGCAGTACTTC CASSLVLRGPGEQYF
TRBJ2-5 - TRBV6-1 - TGTGCCAGCATGGGCAGGGCGCGAGAGCAGTACTTC CASMGRAREQYF
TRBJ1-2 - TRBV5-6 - TGTGCCAGCAGCTCCCGGGATAGTTTATACCTCTATGGCCACACCTTC CASSSRDSLYLYGHTF
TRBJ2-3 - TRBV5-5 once TGTGCCAGCAGCTTGGATGCAGGGGACACAGATACGCAGTATTTT CASSLDAGDTDTQYF
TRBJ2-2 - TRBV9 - TGTGCCAGCAGCGTTGGTAACACCGGGGAGCTGTTTTTT CASSVGNTGELFF
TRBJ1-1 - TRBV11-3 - TGTGCCAGCAGCCGTGGGACATCCACTGAAGCTTTCTTT CASSRGTSTEAFF
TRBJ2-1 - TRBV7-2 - TGTGCCAGCAGCTTAGGGACCCTTCGGGAGCAGTTCTTC CASSLGTLREQFF